This TCR beta chain originates from a study of cytomegalovirus exposure and HLA in healthy donors. Study-wide findings and caveats: HLA restriction was apparent for most CMV-associated TCR beta chains in a later analysis. Productive rates of about 87% or about 30% were seen for most TCR beta V segments in an earlier analysis.

Concerning this clone: The target antigen is unknown.

This CDR3 has 13 amino acids. Germline loops: CDR1 SGHRS, CDR2 YFSETQ. J lost 6 bases, V lost 2 bases, and 1 base had no gene match. Primers included in the PCR were 60 Vbeta and 13 Jbeta primers. The table came from immunoSEQ multiplex PCR; TCRdb's copy has only in-frame clones and leaves some out. The data hold under 200,000 clones, with around 79% observed a single time. The genes are TRBV5-1 and TRBJ2-2, with 7 bases fitting TRBD1. This clonotype was sampled from a man younger than 30 in good health and CMV-seronegative. Sequencing was done on a sample of PBMCs. The CDR3 loop is CASSFTGAGELFF. The CDR3 DNA sequence: TGCGCCAGCAGCTTTACAGGGGCCGGGGAGCTGTTTTTT.